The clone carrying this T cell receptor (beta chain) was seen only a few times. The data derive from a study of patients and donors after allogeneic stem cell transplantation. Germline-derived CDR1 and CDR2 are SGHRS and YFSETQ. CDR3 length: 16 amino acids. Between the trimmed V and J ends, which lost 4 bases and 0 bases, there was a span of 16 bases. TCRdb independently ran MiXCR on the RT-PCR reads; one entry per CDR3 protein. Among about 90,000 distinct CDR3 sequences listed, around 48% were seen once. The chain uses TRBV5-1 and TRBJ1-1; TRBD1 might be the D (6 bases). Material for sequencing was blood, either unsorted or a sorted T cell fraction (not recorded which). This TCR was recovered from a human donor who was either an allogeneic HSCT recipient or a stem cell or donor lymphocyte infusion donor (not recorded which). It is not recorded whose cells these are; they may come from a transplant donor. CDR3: CASSARTDPMNTEAFF. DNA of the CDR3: TGCGCCAGCAGCGCTAGGACAGACCCTATGAACACTGAAGCTTTCTTT.